This T cell receptor (beta chain) was sequenced during a study of OX40 agonist ivuxolimab in advanced cancers. Across the whole study: At doses from 0.01 to 10 mg/kg, patients were given intravenous ivuxolimab every 2 weeks. Three individuals attained partial responses, comprising one hepatocellular carcinoma case and two cutaneous melanoma cases.

People who had autoimmune disease history or systemic immunosuppression were excluded. With respect to this clone: Its antigen is undetermined.

Notes on the study in general: Part of the nonresponder group also had normalized T-cell clonal expansion that was low.

Sequencing used immunoSEQ multiplex PCR; TCRdb keeps in-frame clones, though not all of them. The data show 150,000 to 190,000 clones, with 90% to 95% seen just once and approximately 0.32% held by the top ten. J lost 2 bases, V lost 6 bases, and 5 bases had no gene match. This CDR3 has 14 amino acids. Germline CDR1 SNHLY, CDR2 FYNNEI. V is TRBV2 and J is TRBJ2-3; 7 nucleotides align to TRBD2. This receptor was taken from an adult with an advanced solid tumor such as melanoma, head and neck, liver or kidney cancer. Sequenced material: CD4+ or CD8+ T cells sorted from blood, taken in a trial of the OX40 agonist ivuxolimab. CDR3 protein: CASRAGTNTDTQYF. The CDR3 DNA reads TGTGCCAGCAGAGCCGGGACTAACACAGATACGCAGTATTTT. The complete variable domain, with remaining parts taken from reference TRBV2 and TRBJ2-3, reads EPEVTQTPSHQVTQMGQEVILRCVPISNHLYFYWYRQILGQKVEFLVSFYNNEISEKSEIFDDQFSVERPDGSNFTLKIRSTKLEDSAMYFCASRAGTNTDTQYFGPGTRLTVL.